The 3 T cell receptor beta chains below all came from one sample that was sequenced in a study of blood T cell repertoires in COVID-19. Sequencing used immunoSEQ multiplex PCR; TCRdb keeps in-frame clones, though not all of them. The sample lists some 100,000 clones, about nine tenths occurring once. Sequences were obtained from peripheral blood. These receptors were obtained from a man between 45 and 60 years old with acute or convalescent COVID-19.

This chain connects TRBV19 to TRBJ2-3, with TRBD2 matching over 10 bases. J lost 1 base, V lost 4 bases, and 11 bases had no gene match. This CDR3 is 18 amino acids long. The germline V gene has CDR1 LNHDA and CDR2 SQIVND (reference sequence). In nucleotides, the CDR3 is TGTGCCAGTAGTACTAGCGGGAGAGTAGTAATTGGCACAGATACGCAGTATTTT. Its translation is CASSTSGRVVIGTDTQYF.

The rearrangement uses TRBV18 and TRBJ2-1; D gene unclear. Trimming removed 5 bases from V and 7 bases from J, with 6 bases in between. This CDR3 has 11 residues. From germline, CDR1 is KGHSH and CDR2 LQKENI. The CDR3 DNA sequence: TGTGCCAGCTCATCTAGTAATGAGCAGTTCTTC. This codes for CASSSSNEQFF. Together with reference TRBV18 and TRBJ2-1, the CDR3 gives the full variable domain: NAGVMQNPRHLVRRRGQEARLRCSPMKGHSHVYWYRQLPEEGLKFMVYLQKENIIDESGMPKERFSAEFPKEGPSILRIQQVVRGDSAAYFCASSSSNEQFFGPGTRLTVL.

The chain carries TRBV6-5 and TRBJ2-7; D perhaps matches TRBD1 (6 bases). CDR3 length: 14 residues. Trimming took off 2 bases at V and 7 bases at J, with 15 bases between the two ends. Germline CDR1 MNHEY, CDR2 SVGAGI. The CDR3 loop is CASSYDSGVGEQYF. CDR3 coding DNA: TGTGCCAGCAGTTACGACTCAGGGGTGGGGGAGCAGTACTTC.